The table lists the clone carrying this T cell receptor beta chain with many counts. The antigen remains unidentified. The germline V gene encodes CDR1 ENHRY and CDR2 SYGVKD. The CDR3 loop spans 13 amino acids. Trimming pared 3 bases from V and 1 base from J, leaving 6 bases between. This entry is derived from a study of regulatory T cells in long-lasting Graves disease. Study-wide results and limits: Preferential use of TRBV28, TRBJ1-2 and TRBJ2-5 was seen in persistent disease.

The TCR beta library used iRepertoire HTBI primers with Arm-PCR amplification of CDR3. Each CDR3 protein is one row after TCRdb ran MiXCR on the multiplex PCR reads. The sample has 360,000 or so distinct CDR3 sequences; approximately 12% are singletons. Time point described: newly diagnosed GD, antithyroid drugs for less than 3 months. Scientists built the TCR library using RNA that was extracted from PBMCs. These data were also reused for a study on T cells in Graves' hyperthyroidism and ophthalmopathy.

Material: peripheral blood mononuclear cells (PBMCs), obtained at new diagnosis, from a patient treated with antithyroid drugs. The chain has TRBV10-3 and TRBJ1-1, with D hard to call. This sequence originates from a woman younger than 35 with Graves disease. The CDR3 DNA sequence: TGTGCCATCAGTGAACCGACGAACACTGAAGCTTTCTTT. Its protein is CAISEPTNTEAFF.